Shown below are 5 T cell receptor beta chains from a single sample sequenced in a study of OX40 agonist ivuxolimab in advanced cancers. Assay used: immunoSEQ multiplex PCR; TCRdb lists only in-frame clones, some missing. The sample lists tens of thousands of clones, about 83% occurring once. Sequences were derived from CD4+ or CD8+ T cells sorted from blood, sampled in a trial of the OX40 agonist ivuxolimab. These receptors were collected from an adult with an advanced solid tumor such as melanoma, head and neck, liver or kidney cancer.

This clone turned up a few times. The V and J genes are TRBV2 and TRBJ1-6, with TRBD1 matching 10 bases. From germline, CDR1 is SNHLY and CDR2 FYNNEI. V shed 5 bases, J shed 10 bases, and the junction held 8 bases outside the gene matches. This CDR3 has 15 amino acids. The CDR3 sequence is CASSPGQGLFSPLHF. DNA of the CDR3: TGTGCCAGCAGTCCGGGACAGGGGTTATTCTCACCCCTCCACTTT.

The chain uses TRBV19 and TRBJ2-3, with no clear D. The CDR3 loop spans 12 amino acids. Between the trimmed V and J ends, which lost 5 bases and 9 bases, there was a span of 12 bases. CDR1 and CDR2 from the germline V gene are LNHDA and SQIVND (reference sequence). Written as DNA, the CDR3 is TGTGCCAGTAGTTCTTCCGGGTTGACGCAGTATTTT. Translating it yields CASSSSGLTQYF.

In its sample, this clone was seen once. The CDR3 nucleotides are TGTGCCAGTAGACTTCAATCCAGAGCAACTAATGAAAAACTGTTTTTT. It yields the protein CASRLQSRATNEKLFF. The chain combines TRBV19 with TRBJ1-4; D ambiguous. Germline loops: CDR1 LNHDA, CDR2 SQIVND (reference sequence). The V gene lost 6 bases and the J gene lost 0 bases, with 14 bases spanning the gap. The CDR3 has 16 residues.

The chain is built from TRBV11-2 and TRBJ2-7, with unresolved D. Trimming removed 1 base from V and 11 bases from J, with 9 bases in between. The CDR3 totals 11 residues. Germline CDR1 reads SGHAT; CDR2 reads FQNNGV. CDR3 nucleotide sequence: TGTGCCAGCAGCTTAGGAATCAAGGAGTACTTC. Translating it yields CASSLGIKEYF.

The rearrangement links TRBV28 to TRBJ2-1; TRBD1 matches 8 bases. Germline V lookup: CDR1 MDHEN, CDR2 SYDVKM. This CDR3 contains 15 residues. V lost 6 bases to trimming and J lost 7 bases; unmatched junction nucleotides: 11. The DNA for the CDR3 is TGTGCCAGCAGAGCTACAGGGGGATTAGGGAATGAGCAGTTCTTC. Its translation: CASRATGGLGNEQFF.